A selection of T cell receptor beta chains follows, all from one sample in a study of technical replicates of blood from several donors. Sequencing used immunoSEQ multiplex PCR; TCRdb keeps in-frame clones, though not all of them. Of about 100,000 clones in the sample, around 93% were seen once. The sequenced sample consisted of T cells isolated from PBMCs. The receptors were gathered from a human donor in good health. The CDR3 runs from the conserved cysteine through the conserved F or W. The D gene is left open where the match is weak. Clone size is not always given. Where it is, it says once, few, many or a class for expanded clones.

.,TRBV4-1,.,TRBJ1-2,CASSLYWPGNYGYTF,TGCGCCAGCAGCCTCTACTGGCCGGGTAACTATGGCTACACCTTC
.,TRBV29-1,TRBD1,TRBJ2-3,CSGQTGAGTDTQYF,TGCAGCGGCCAGACAGGGGCCGGCACAGATACGCAGTATTTT
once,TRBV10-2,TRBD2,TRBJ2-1,CASKKGTSVKHNEQFF,TGCGCCAGCAAGAAAGGGACTAGCGTAAAACACAATGAGCAGTTCTTC
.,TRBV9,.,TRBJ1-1,CASSSLRDTNTEAFF,TGTGCCAGCAGCTCGCTCCGGGACACCAACACTGAAGCTTTCTTT
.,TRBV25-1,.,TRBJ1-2,CASTSGTSYGYTF,TGTGCCAGCACCAGCGGGACCTCCTATGGCTACACCTTC
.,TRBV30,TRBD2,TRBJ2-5,CAWSKEAGEETQYF,TGTGCCTGGAGTAAAGAAGCGGGAGAAGAGACCCAGTACTTC
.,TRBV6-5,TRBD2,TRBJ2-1,CASSQTSENNEQFF,TGTGCCAGCAGTCAGACTAGCGAAAACAATGAGCAGTTCTTC
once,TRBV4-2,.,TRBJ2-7,CASSQEAARGGYEQYF,TGTGCCAGCAGCCAAGAGGCTGCCAGAGGGGGCTACGAGCAGTACTTC
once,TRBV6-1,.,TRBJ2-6,CASSVISGVSGANVLTF,TGTGCCAGCAGTGTGATTAGCGGAGTCTCTGGGGCCAACGTCCTGACTTTC
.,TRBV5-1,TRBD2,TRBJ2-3,CASSLDSAGPPSTDTQYF,TGCGCCAGCAGCTTGGATTCAGCGGGACCCCCCAGCACAGATACGCAGTATTTT
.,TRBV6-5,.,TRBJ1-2,CASSHPQGKGYTF,TGTGCCAGCAGTCACCCCCAGGGGAAAGGCTACACCTTC
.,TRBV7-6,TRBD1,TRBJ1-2,CASSFGQGADYGYTF,TGTGCCAGCAGCTTCGGGCAGGGGGCCGACTATGGCTACACCTTC
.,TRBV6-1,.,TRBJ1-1,CASSLQGRETEAFF,TGTGCCAGCAGTCTCCAGGGGAGAGAAACTGAAGCTTTCTTT